Sequencing of this TCR beta chain was carried out in a study of blood T cell repertoires in COVID-19. Across the whole study: Spain, Italy and the United States supplied samples that represented acute and convalescent COVID-19.

The germline CDR1 and CDR2 sequences are SGHVS and FNYEAQ. This CDR3 has 14 residues. V was shortened by 1 base and J by 3 bases, with 9 bases between the two germline ends. Assay: immunoSEQ multiplex PCR; the TCRdb copy retains only in-frame clones and omits some. The repertoire holds around 230,000 clones, with 82% as singletons. The chain joins TRBV7-6 to TRBJ2-5; the D gene is possibly TRBD1 (5 bases). The sequenced sample consisted of peripheral blood. The receptor comes from a woman aged 60-75 years with active or convalescent COVID-19. The CDR3 sequence: CASSLGTLKETQYF. In nucleotides, the CDR3 is TGTGCCAGCAGCTTAGGGACATTGAAAGAGACCCAGTACTTC.